Listed below are T cell receptor beta chains from one sample, sequenced in a study of cytotoxic CD8 clonotypes in ibrutinib-treated CLL. The data were produced by immunoSEQ multiplex PCR, yet TCRdb's version contains in-frame clones alone and is incomplete. The sample holds around 76,000 clones, approximately 87% seen once. The source material was PBMCs, sampled after 24 months of ibrutinib treatment. Receptor source: a human donor with chronic lymphocytic leukemia. CDR3s include the opening cysteine and the closing phenylalanine or tryptophan. Each record gives: J gene, V gene, D gene, clone size, CDR3 protein, CDR3 DNA. The D gene is left open where the match is weak. Where a row states a size, it is once, few, many or the class of an expanded clone; other rows omit it.

j_call: TRBJ1-3; v_call: TRBV19; d_call: .; clone_size: .; cdr3_aa: CASSTQTSSGNTIYF; cdr3_nt: TGTGCCAGTAGTACCCAGACAAGCTCTGGAAACACCATATATTTT
j_call: TRBJ1-1; v_call: TRBV19; d_call: .; clone_size: .; cdr3_aa: CASREAAPIEAFF; cdr3_nt: TGTGCCAGTCGCGAAGCTGCGCCCATTGAAGCTTTCTTT
j_call: TRBJ2-7; v_call: TRBV30; d_call: TRBD2; clone_size: .; cdr3_aa: CAWSVLAGVSTYEQYF; cdr3_nt: TGTGCCTGGAGTGTACTAGCGGGAGTCAGCACCTACGAGCAGTACTTC
j_call: TRBJ2-3; v_call: TRBV18; d_call: TRBD2; clone_size: once; cdr3_aa: CASSLPSGRVSTDTQYF; cdr3_nt: TGTGCCAGCTCACTCCCTAGCGGGAGGGTTAGCACAGATACGCAGTATTTT
j_call: TRBJ2-7; v_call: TRBV5-4; d_call: .; clone_size: .; cdr3_aa: CASSLGQSSYEQYF; cdr3_nt: TGTGCCAGCAGCTTGGGACAGAGCTCCTACGAGCAGTACTTC
j_call: TRBJ1-2; v_call: TRBV7-9; d_call: TRBD1; clone_size: few; cdr3_aa: CASSLAGTGTGYTF; cdr3_nt: TGTGCCAGCAGCTTAGCCGGGACAGGGACTGGCTACACCTTC
j_call: TRBJ2-5; v_call: TRBV7-8; d_call: TRBD2; clone_size: .; cdr3_aa: CASSLAPGGIMIQETQYF; cdr3_nt: TGTGCCAGCAGCTTAGCCCCGGGAGGGATAATGATACAAGAGACCCAGTACTTC
j_call: TRBJ2-5; v_call: TRBV6-1; d_call: .; clone_size: .; cdr3_aa: CASRSETQYF; cdr3_nt: TGTGCCAGCAGGTCTGAGACCCAGTACTTC
j_call: TRBJ2-5; v_call: TRBV27; d_call: TRBD2; clone_size: few; cdr3_aa: CASSNLATSGETQYF; cdr3_nt: TGTGCCAGCAGTAACCTAGCGACTAGCGGGGAGACCCAGTACTTC
j_call: TRBJ2-5; v_call: TRBV7-2; d_call: TRBD2; clone_size: once; cdr3_aa: CASSLGGRVETQYF; cdr3_nt: TGTGCCAGCAGCTTAGGCGGGAGGGTAGAGACCCAGTACTTC
j_call: TRBJ2-2; v_call: TRBV7-9; d_call: TRBD2; clone_size: few; cdr3_aa: CASSYSGSTGTGELFF; cdr3_nt: TGTGCCAGCAGCTACAGCGGGAGTACGGGGACCGGGGAGCTGTTTTTT
j_call: TRBJ2-5; v_call: TRBV2; d_call: .; clone_size: .; cdr3_aa: CASQGPGETQYF; cdr3_nt: TGTGCCAGCCAGGGGCCCGGGGAGACCCAGTACTTC
j_call: TRBJ1-1; v_call: TRBV5-6; d_call: TRBD1; clone_size: .; cdr3_aa: CASSLTLDRDEAFF; cdr3_nt: TGTGCCAGCAGCCTCACCTTGGACAGGGATGAAGCTTTCTTT